These T cell receptor beta chains were read from a single sample in a study of cytomegalovirus exposure and HLA in healthy donors. TCRdb's copy holds only in-frame clones and misses some; the assay was immunoSEQ multiplex PCR. The data contain more than 150,000 clones, just under 80% of them singletons. The sample was PBMCs. The receptors originated from a woman aged 45-59 years in good health and CMV-seropositive. CDR3s include the opening cysteine and the closing phenylalanine or tryptophan. A D gene is named only where the DNA matches it firmly.

CASSPSTSGPGEQFF,TGTGCCAGCAGTCCCTCGACTAGCGGCCCTGGGGAGCAGTTCTTC,TRBD2,TRBV27,TRBJ2-1
CASSPLSGKGATQYF,TGTGCCAGCTCACCGCTCAGCGGGAAGGGAGCGACCCAGTACTTC,TRBD2,TRBV18,TRBJ2-5
CASSPGQGSGFYGYTF,TGTGCCAGCAGCCCGGGACAAGGGTCCGGTTTCTATGGCTACACCTTC,.,TRBV11-2,TRBJ1-2
CASRVQGGGTDTQYF,TGTGCCAGCAGGGTACAGGGGGGTGGCACAGATACGCAGTATTTT,TRBD1,TRBV7-2,TRBJ2-3
CAWSAERQYNQPQHF,TGTGCCTGGAGTGCCGAGAGACAATACAATCAGCCCCAGCATTTT,.,TRBV30,TRBJ1-5
CATSRDRGYEQYF,TGTGCCACCAGCAGAGACAGGGGATACGAGCAGTACTTC,.,TRBV15,TRBJ2-7
CASSLDATSTDTQYF,TGTGCCAGCAGCTTGGATGCGACTAGCACAGATACGCAGTATTTT,.,TRBV5-5,TRBJ2-3
CASRDRARGYTF,TGTGCCAGCAGGGACAGGGCTCGTGGCTACACCTTC,TRBD1,TRBV5-5,TRBJ1-2
CASYGRQLTDTQYF,TGTGCCAGCTATGGTCGACAGCTCACAGATACGCAGTATTTT,.,TRBV21-1,TRBJ2-3
CASSVSRTGTSEAFF,TGTGCCAGCAGCGTGTCAAGGACAGGTACTTCTGAAGCTTTCTTT,TRBD1,TRBV9,TRBJ1-1